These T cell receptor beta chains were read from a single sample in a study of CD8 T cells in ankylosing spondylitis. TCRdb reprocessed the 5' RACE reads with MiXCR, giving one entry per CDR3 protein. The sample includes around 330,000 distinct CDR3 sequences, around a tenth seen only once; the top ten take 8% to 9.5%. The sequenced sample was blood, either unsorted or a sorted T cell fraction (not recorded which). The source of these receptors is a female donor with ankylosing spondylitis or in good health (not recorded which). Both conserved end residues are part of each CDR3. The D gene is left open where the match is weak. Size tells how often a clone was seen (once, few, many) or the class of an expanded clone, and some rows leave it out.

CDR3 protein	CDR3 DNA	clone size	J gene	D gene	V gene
CASSHGQGGRAIYF	TGTGCCAGCAGCCACGGACAGGGGGGAAGAGCCATATATTTT	-	TRBJ1-3	TRBD1	TRBV3-1
CASRVDRNYGYTF	TGTGCCAGCAGGGTGGACAGGAACTATGGCTACACCTTC	-	TRBJ1-2	TRBD1	TRBV28
CTLANTEAFF	TGCACACTTGCGAACACTGAAGCTTTCTTT	many	TRBJ1-1	-	TRBV20-1
CASSGQGGIYEQYF	TGTGCCAGCAGCGGACAGGGGGGGATCTACGAGCAGTACTTC	many	TRBJ2-7	TRBD1	TRBV9
CASPNWAGAKNIQYF	TGTGCCAGCCCGAATTGGGCTGGAGCCAAAAACATTCAGTACTTC	many	TRBJ2-4	-	TRBV6-1
CSARDLWNEQYF	TGCAGTGCTAGAGATCTTTGGAACGAGCAGTACTTC	-	TRBJ2-7	-	TRBV20-1
CSAAWVLTSTDTQYF	TGCAGTGCCGCATGGGTCCTAACTAGCACAGATACGCAGTATTTT	many	TRBJ2-3	-	TRBV20-1
CASSAPGTGGGGYTF	TGTGCCAGCAGTGCCCCCGGGACAGGGGGCGGTGGCTACACCTTC	few	TRBJ1-2	TRBD1	TRBV2
CASSRTGQPTLSYNSPLHF	TGTGCCAGCAGTAGAACGGGACAGCCAACCCTATCCTATAATTCACCCCTCCACTTT	few	TRBJ1-6	TRBD1	TRBV2
CASQGIRYKQYF	TGTGCCAGCCAGGGGATACGGTACAAGCAGTACTTC	-	TRBJ2-7	-	TRBV25-1
CSVEDRGRAGNEQFF	TGCAGCGTTGAAGATCGAGGGAGGGCTGGAAATGAGCAGTTCTTC	many	TRBJ2-1	TRBD2	TRBV29-1
CASSPEGFSPLHF	TGCGCCAGCAGCCCCGAGGGGTTTTCACCCCTCCACTTT	many	TRBJ1-6	-	TRBV5-1
CASSPLTSNTGELFF	TGTGCCAGCAGCCCCTTAACGTCGAACACCGGGGAGCTGTTTTTT	-	TRBJ2-2	-	TRBV7-3
CSVTWGREETQYF	TGCAGTGTGACCTGGGGGCGGGAGGAGACCCAGTACTTC	few	TRBJ2-5	-	TRBV20-1
CASSLEYGTSGIYEQYF	TGTGCCAGCAGCTTAGAATACGGGACTAGCGGAATCTACGAGCAGTACTTC	-	TRBJ2-7	TRBD2	TRBV7-9
CASSPTSGASTDTQYF	TGTGCTAGCAGCCCCACTAGCGGGGCGAGCACAGATACGCAGTATTTT	many	TRBJ2-3	TRBD2	TRBV7-7
CASSYGVEGGYGYTF	TGTGCCAGCAGTTACGGCGTAGAGGGGGGCTATGGCTACACCTTC	many	TRBJ1-2	-	TRBV6-5
CSASLVGETQYF	TGCAGTGCTAGCCTCGTTGGGGAGACCCAGTACTTC	many	TRBJ2-5	-	TRBV20-1
CSVAGTQDGSTEAFF	TGCAGCGTTGCAGGGACCCAGGACGGTAGCACTGAAGCTTTCTTT	-	TRBJ1-1	-	TRBV29-1
CSVLYGTDTQYF	TGCAGCGTTCTCTACGGGACAGATACGCAGTATTTT	many	TRBJ2-3	-	TRBV29-1
CASSYRGTGGAYEQYF	TGTGCCAGCAGTTACCGTGGGACAGGGGGCGCCTACGAGCAGTACTTC	many	TRBJ2-7	TRBD1	TRBV6-2/TRBV6-3
CASSDRTGGSQHF	TGTGCCAGCAGCGACAGGACCGGGGGGTCCCAGCATTTT	many	TRBJ1-5	-	TRBV9
CASSRGTVRENIQYF	TGCGCCAGCAGCCGCGGGACCGTTCGGGAAAACATTCAGTACTTC	-	TRBJ2-4	-	TRBV5-1
CASSLDGQGINEQFF	TGCGCCAGCAGCTTGGATGGACAGGGAATCAATGAGCAGTTCTTC	many	TRBJ2-1	TRBD1	TRBV5-1
CASSLQAGWDTGELFF	TGTGCCAGCAGCTTACAGGCAGGATGGGACACCGGGGAGCTGTTTTTT	few	TRBJ2-2	-	TRBV11-1
CASSPMAPNYGYTF	TGTGCCAGCAGTCCGATGGCACCTAACTATGGCTACACCTTC	many	TRBJ1-2	-	TRBV12-3/TRBV12-4